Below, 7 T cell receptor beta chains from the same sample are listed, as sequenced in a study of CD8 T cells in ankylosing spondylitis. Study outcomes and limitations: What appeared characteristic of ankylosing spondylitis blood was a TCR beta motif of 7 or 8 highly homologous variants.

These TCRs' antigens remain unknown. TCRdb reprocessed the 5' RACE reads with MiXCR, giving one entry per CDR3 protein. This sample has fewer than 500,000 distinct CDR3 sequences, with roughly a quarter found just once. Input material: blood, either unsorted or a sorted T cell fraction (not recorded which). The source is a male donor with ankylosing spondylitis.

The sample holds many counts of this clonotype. The CDR3 DNA sequence: TGTGCCAGCAGCTTACCCCAGAACACTGAAGCTTTCTTT. It is translated as CASSLPQNTEAFF. V and J are TRBV7-9 and TRBJ1-1; no firm D call. This CDR3 is built from 13 residues. Germline V gene data show CDR1 as SEHNR and CDR2 as FQNEAQ (reference sequence). V gave up 2 bases and J gave up 1 base, with 5 bases separating them.

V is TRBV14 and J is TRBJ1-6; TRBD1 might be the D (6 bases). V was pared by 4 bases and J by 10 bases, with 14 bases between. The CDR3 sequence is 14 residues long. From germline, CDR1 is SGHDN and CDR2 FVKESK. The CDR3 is CASSPRRGRSPLHF. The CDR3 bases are TGTGCCAGCAGCCCAAGGAGGGGGAGATCACCCCTCCACTTT.

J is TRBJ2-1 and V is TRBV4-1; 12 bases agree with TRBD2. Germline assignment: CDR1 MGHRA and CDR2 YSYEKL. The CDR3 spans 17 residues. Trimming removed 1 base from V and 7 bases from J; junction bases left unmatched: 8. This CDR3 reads CASSQGMTSGRGNEQFF. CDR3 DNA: TGCGCCAGCAGCCAAGGGATGACTAGCGGGAGAGGAAATGAGCAGTTCTTC.

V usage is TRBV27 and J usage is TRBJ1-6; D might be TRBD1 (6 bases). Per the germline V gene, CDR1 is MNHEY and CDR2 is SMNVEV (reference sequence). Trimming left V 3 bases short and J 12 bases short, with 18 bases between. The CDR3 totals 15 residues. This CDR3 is CASSFYGGEGIPLHF. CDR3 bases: TGTGCCAGCAGTTTTTACGGGGGCGAGGGAATACCCCTCCACTTT.

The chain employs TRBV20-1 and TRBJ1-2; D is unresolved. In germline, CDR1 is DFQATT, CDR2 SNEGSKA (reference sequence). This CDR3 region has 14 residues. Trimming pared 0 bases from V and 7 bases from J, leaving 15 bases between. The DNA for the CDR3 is TGCAGTGCTAGAGATCCCCTACCTGCTGGTGGCTACACCTTC. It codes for CSARDPLPAGGYTF.

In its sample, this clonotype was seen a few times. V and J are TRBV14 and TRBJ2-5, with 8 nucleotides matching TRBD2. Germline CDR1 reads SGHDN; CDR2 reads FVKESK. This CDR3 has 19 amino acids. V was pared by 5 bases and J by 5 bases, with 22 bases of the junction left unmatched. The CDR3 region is CASSDTRFRSGIAGETQYF. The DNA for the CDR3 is TGTGCCAGCAGCGACACTAGATTTCGTAGCGGGATAGCGGGTGAGACCCAGTACTTC.

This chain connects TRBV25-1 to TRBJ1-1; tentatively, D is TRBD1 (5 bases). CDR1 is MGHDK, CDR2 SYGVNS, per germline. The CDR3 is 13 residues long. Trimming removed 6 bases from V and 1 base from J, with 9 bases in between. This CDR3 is CASRFTGNTEAFF. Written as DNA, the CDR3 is TGTGCCAGCAGATTCACAGGGAACACTGAAGCTTTCTTT.